The following is a T cell receptor (beta chain) sequence with its context. Its antigen remains unidentified. A multiplex PCR was run with 60 Vbeta primers and 13 Jbeta primers. Clones were read by immunoSEQ multiplex PCR, and TCRdb kept only the in-frame ones, dropping some. The table lists some 200,000 clones, under 85% of them singletons. The data were taken from a study of cytomegalovirus exposure and HLA in healthy donors. Broader study findings: Another analysis was done later, and it associated 17,000 or so TCR beta sequences with HLA alleles at 0.05 false discovery rate. The authors enumerated 150 to 200 TCR beta chains as linked to cytomegalovirus. As a later analysis showed, a missense DCLRE1C variant was linked to trimming of TCR beta V- and J-genes.

Sample: PBMCs. This TCR came from a female donor in good health and CMV-seronegative.

CDR3 bases: TGTGCCAGCAGCTCCCTTAGGGGCAATGAGCAGTTCTTC. This sequence encodes CASSSLRGNEQFF. The chain links TRBV7-8 to TRBJ2-1, with D maybe TRBD1 (5 bases). Trimming removed 4 bases at V and 6 bases at J, with 10 bases between. CDR1 and CDR2 (germline): SGHVS, FQNEAQ. The CDR3 is 13 amino acids.